This TCR beta chain is drawn from a study of breast tumors, draining lymph nodes, adjacent tissues listed by TCRdb under 2016. General notes on the study: In breast cancer patients, the study compared the TCR beta repertoires of tumor, adjacent nontumor tissue and axillary lymph nodes. In human breast cancer, the study set out to evaluate how tumor, surrounding tissue and draining lymph node repertoires relate to one another and whether T cells may move between these sites. Summary of the overall study and its limitations: The data were considered consistent with most tumor T cells being derived from the lymph node and subsequently expanding within tumor tissue. In luminal-like breast cancer, tumor and nontumor tissue repertoires resembled each other significantly more than in basal-like breast cancer. Rather than being directly demonstrated, the conclusion that tumor T cells originate in lymph nodes was presented as consistent with a hypothesis. Tumor T-cell repertoires showed less diversity than lymph node repertoires and more diversity than nontumor tissue repertoires, and tumor T-cell repertoires showed preferential V and J gene usage.

The run used an Illumina HiSeq 2000. Multiplex PCR amplification was used to build the TCR beta chain libraries. The amplified TCR beta chain products were analyzed by high-throughput sequencing. TCRdb reworked the public reads: Q25 trimming with fastp, MiXCR clone assembly, productive beta chains retained. Rows with one shared CDR3 protein collapse into an entry with the most common genes and DNA. The sample data list around 290,000 distinct CDR3 sequences, and over 25% of these were observed just once. Jointly, the top ten make up roughly 1.2% of the sample. Lymph node samples came from the axillary draining lymph nodes of breast cancer patients. This clonotype turned up a few times. It has no known antigen specificity. Base qualities are not provided; no much larger clone lies one nucleotide away. Inclusive of the bounding cysteine and phenylalanine, the CDR3 is 13 residues long. Solely the CDR3 DNA is kept, with 39 bases framed from the first base. The germline V and J ends show losses of 5 bases and 9 bases respectively, and no gene match explains 5 bases of the junction. Via the germline V gene, CDR1 is MNHEY and CDR2 SVGAGI.

This sequence uses TRBV6-5 and TRBJ2-1; 9 middle bases align to TRBD2. Sequencing was done on a sample of axillary lymph node tissue. The sequence derives from a female donor with breast cancer. Some clones in this sample may be carry-over from other donors' samples. The nucleotide sequence is TGTGCCAGCAGTGTGGGGCGGGAGGGTGAGCAGTTCTTC. Its translation is CASSVGREGEQFF.